This T cell receptor beta chain was recovered during a study of graft-versus-host responses after intestinal transplantation. The length of the CDR3 is 18 residues. The germline V and J ends were trimmed by 0 bases and 3 bases, with 21 bases remaining between them. Looked up from germline, CDR1 is SGDLS and CDR2 is YYNGEE. Note on this clone: What it binds is unknown.

Clones were sequenced by immunoSEQ multiplex PCR, and TCRdb holds only the in-frame ones, with some missing. Seen here are more than 65,000 clones, just under 95% observed once, and the top ten hold approximately 0.4%. The specimen comprised unstimulated CD8+ T cells sorted from spleen or lymph node cells, sampled before transplant. The chain is built from TRBV9 and TRBJ1-2; possibly TRBD1 for D (5 bases). The receptor's source is a human donor who was the organ donor for an intestinal transplant. CDR3: CASSVATGHAYEDYGYTF. CDR3 coding DNA: TGTGCCAGCAGCGTAGCCACAGGACACGCGTACGAGGACTATGGCTACACCTTC.